The 19 T cell receptor beta chains below come from one sample, sequenced in a study of T-cell reconstitution after alpha-beta-depleted transplantation in children. As it was prepared, the TCRbeta library received unique molecular identifiers. TCRdb redid the calling of the PCR reads with MiXCR, one entry per CDR3 protein. The sample contains 250,000 to 400,000 distinct CDR3 sequences, 23% of which appear only once. The sample consisted of PBMCs, mostly from graft donor cells, taken 180 days after TCRalphabeta/CD19-depleted stem cell transplant. The receptors were sampled from a male patient between 10 and 17 years old who had a stem cell transplant for acute lymphoblastic leukemia, so the T cells may come from the graft donor.

This chain uses TRBV4-1 with TRBJ2-1; tentative D call: TRBD2 (6 bases). CDR1 is MGHRA and CDR2 is YSYEKL in the germline V gene. The CDR3 extends over 15 amino acids. Trimming stripped 8 bases from V and 6 bases from J, with 20 bases between. The CDR3 reads CASRDRDGGGNEQFF. DNA of the CDR3: TGCGCCAGCCGGGACCGGGACGGGGGTGGCAATGAGCAGTTCTTC.

This chain joins TRBV5-1 and TRBJ1-3, with D unresolved. The CDR3 has 16 amino acids. V was trimmed by 4 bases and J by 0 bases, leaving 14 bases between them. From germline, CDR1 is SGHRS and CDR2 YFSETQ. In nucleotides, the CDR3 is TGCGCCAGCAGCGCGACGGGAGTCGGCTCTGGAAACACCATATATTTT. It is translated as CASSATGVGSGNTIYF.

J is TRBJ2-2 and V is TRBV6-5, with D unclear. Germline V gene lookup returns CDR1 MNHEY and CDR2 SVGAGI. The CDR3 totals 15 residues. V lost 0 bases, J lost 1 base, and 6 bases lay in between. CDR3 in amino acids: CASSYSSMNTGELFF. The CDR3 DNA is TGTGCCAGCAGTTACTCGTCGATGAACACCGGGGAGCTGTTTTTT.

This clonotype was detected a few times. This sequence joins TRBV7-9 and TRBJ2-5; D gene unclear. This CDR3 is 14 amino acids long. Germline V CDR1 and CDR2: SEHNR, FQNEAQ (reference sequence). Trimming removed 2 bases at V and 4 bases at J, with 11 bases between. As DNA, the CDR3 is TGTGCCAGCAGCTTATGGGGATCGTTAGAGACCCAGTACTTC. This encodes CASSLWGSLETQYF. The full variable domain, its missing parts supplied by reference TRBV7-9 and TRBJ2-5, is DTGVSQNPRHKITKRGQNVTFRCDPISEHNRLYWYRQTLGQGPEFLTYFQNEAQLEKSRLLSDRFSAERPKGSFSTLEIQRTEQGDSAMYLCASSLWGSLETQYFGPGTRLLVL.

The V and J genes are TRBV5-1 and TRBJ2-3; 7 nucleotides agree with TRBD2. V lost 4 bases, J lost 4 bases, and 12 bases stayed unmatched. The CDR3 has 16 residues. Looked up from germline, CDR1 is SGHRS and CDR2 is YFSETQ. In DNA form, the CDR3 reads TGCGCCAGCAGCCCCAACGGGGGAGGGTCGGCAGATACGCAGTATTTT. Its translation is CASSPNGGGSADTQYF.

The chain uses TRBV20-1 and TRBJ1-1; weak D call: TRBD1 (5 bases). Per germline, CDR1 DFQATT and CDR2 SNEGSKA (reference sequence). Trimming took off 3 bases at V and 3 bases at J, with 8 bases between the two ends. The CDR3 extends over 12 amino acids. The CDR3: CSARLGDTEAFF. As DNA, the CDR3 is TGCAGTGCTAGGTTAGGGGACACTGAAGCTTTCTTT.

The V gene is TRBV15, the J gene TRBJ2-1; D not certain. V lost 1 base and J lost 1, with 5 bases in between. The germline V gene has CDR1 LNHNV and CDR2 YYDKDF (reference sequence). The CDR3 totals 14 residues. CDR3 sequence reads: CATSRAGSYNEQFF. In DNA form, the CDR3 reads TGTGCCACCAGCAGAGCTGGGTCCTACAATGAGCAGTTCTTC.

This clonotype was recorded many times. V usage is TRBV11-1 and J usage is TRBJ2-7; tentatively, D is TRBD1 (6 bases). This CDR3 has 12 amino acids. The V and J ends lost 5 bases and 4 bases respectively, with 9 bases between them. Germline CDR1 SGHAT, CDR2 FQDESV (reference sequence). CDR3 nucleotide sequence: TGTGCCAGCAGCACACAGGGATACGAGCAGTACTTC. Translating it yields CASSTQGYEQYF.

V usage is TRBV14 and J usage is TRBJ2-2, with TRBD1 identical over 11 bases. Germline loops: CDR1 SGHDN, CDR2 FVKESK. V was pared by 1 base and J by 5 bases, with 12 bases of the junction left unmatched. The CDR3 is 19 residues long. The CDR3 DNA sequence: TGTGCCAGCAGCCAAGCCATGTGGGACAGGGGGTTTACGACCGGGGAGCTGTTTTTT. Translation gives CASSQAMWDRGFTTGELFF.

This clonotype turned up a few times. CDR3 sequence: CSVRDRGSGEQYF. The DNA of the CDR3 is TGCAGCGTTCGAGACAGGGGCTCTGGCGAGCAGTACTTC. This rearrangement joins TRBV29-1 to TRBJ2-7; 8 bases align to TRBD1. The J segment lost 6 bases and the V segment lost 5 bases, leaving 9 bases of the junction unmatched. The CDR3 totals 13 residues. CDR1 SQVTM and CDR2 ANQGSEA come from the germline V gene.

This rearrangement joins TRBV10-3 to TRBJ1-1; unclear D gene. The CDR3 consists of 12 residues. Germline V gene lookup returns CDR1 ENHRY and CDR2 SYGVKD. Trimming left V 10 bases short and J 4 bases short, with 13 bases between. CDR3 DNA sequence: TGTGCCACTGGAGTTGGTTTCACTGAAGCTTTCTTT. Amino acids: CATGVGFTEAFF.

The rearrangement joins TRBV12-3 or TRBV12-4 to TRBJ2-1; TRBD2 aligns across 9 bases. CDR3 size: 14 residues. The V gene end was trimmed by 7 bases and the J gene end by 8 bases; junction bases not matched to a gene: 9. CDR3 amino acids: CASTARSGRYEQFF. The CDR3 DNA follows: TGTGCCAGCACCGCTCGTAGCGGGAGATATGAGCAGTTCTTC.

The chain joins TRBV5-1 to TRBJ1-2, with 7 bases lining up with TRBD1. V lost 0 bases, J lost 4 bases, and 12 bases stayed unmatched. Germline CDR1 is SGHRS and CDR2 is YFSETQ. The CDR3 is made up of 17 amino acids. The CDR3 reads CASSLAFTGARTYGYTF. The CDR3 nucleotides are TGCGCCAGCAGCTTGGCGTTCACAGGGGCGCGGACCTATGGCTACACCTTC.

The chain recombines TRBV19 with TRBJ2-1; D is unclear. Trimming took off 10 bases at V and 6 bases at J, with 10 bases between the two ends. The CDR3 runs 11 residues. From germline, CDR1 is LNHDA and CDR2 SQIVND (reference sequence). CDR3 region: CATGLGNEQFF. The CDR3 nucleotides read TGTGCCACCGGCCTGGGCAATGAGCAGTTCTTC.

V is TRBV20-1 and J is TRBJ1-1; D is unclear. Trimming shortened V by 1 base and J by 11 bases, and 14 bases separated the two germline ends. This CDR3 has 12 amino acids. CDR1 DFQATT and CDR2 SNEGSKA come from the germline V gene (reference sequence). The CDR3 loop is CSARGFRAWAFF. The CDR3 DNA reads as TGCAGTGCTAGAGGATTCCGGGCCTGGGCTTTCTTT.

The chain is built from TRBV3-1 and TRBJ2-5, with D perhaps TRBD2 (5 bases). V gave up 4 bases and J gave up 2 bases, with 14 bases separating them. This CDR3 comprises 15 residues. Germline CDR1 reads LGHDT; CDR2 reads YNNKEL (reference sequence). The CDR3, as DNA: TGTGCCAGCAGCCCACCGGCCCGGGGTCAAGAGACCCAGTACTTC. This sequence encodes CASSPPARGQETQYF.

The V and J genes are TRBV6-1 and TRBJ2-5, with 9 bases fitting TRBD2. J lost 2 bases, V lost 1 base, and 2 bases had no gene match. The germline V gene encodes CDR1 MNHNS and CDR2 SASEGT. The CDR3 sequence is 15 residues long. In nucleotides, the CDR3 is TGTGCCAGCAGTGAAGAGCTAGCGGGACAAGAGACCCAGTACTTC. As protein: CASSEELAGQETQYF.

This clonotype was seen only a few times. This chain links TRBV5-1 with TRBJ2-3; D unresolved. The CDR3 loop spans 14 amino acids. Germline V gene lookup returns CDR1 SGHRS and CDR2 YFSETQ. The V end lost 4 bases, the J end lost 6 bases, and 15 bases lay between the germline ends. In nucleotides, the CDR3 is TGCGCCAGCAGCCCGGAGTGGGGTCGGGATACGCAGTATTTT. Its protein is CASSPEWGRDTQYF. Full variable domain (outside the CDR3, taken from reference TRBV5-1 and TRBJ2-3): KAGVTQTPRYLIKTRGQQVTLSCSPISGHRSVSWYQQTPGQGLQFLFEYFSETQRNKGNFPGRFSGRQFSNSRSEMNVSTLELGDSALYLCASSPEWGRDTQYFGPGTRLTVL.

This clonotype was seen a handful of times. Compared with germline, one end of the junction differs, possibly owing to a read error. The rearrangement joins TRBV12-3 or TRBV12-4 to TRBJ2-5; 14 bases are a match to TRBD2. The CDR3 is 13 residues long. The CDR3 here is CASRTGTSGRAVF. In nucleotides, the CDR3 is TGTGCCAGCAGGACCGGGACTAGCGGGAGAGCAGTCTTC.